This TCR beta chain was retrieved from a study of T cell repertoires in cytomegalovirus infection. Overall study: Evidence of both CMV infection and a matching HLA type came from public TCR beta signatures.

TCRdb reprocessed the reads via MiXCR and lists one record per CDR3 protein. The repertoire holds 50,000 or so distinct CDR3 sequences, approximately 22% seen once, with about 18% in the top ten. In its sample, this clonotype was seen many times. Its antigen is not known. General observations from the study: The ex vivo response was dominated by HLA-C-restricted CMV-specific TCR beta clonotypes. Identification of carriers of CMV plus the relevant HLA was achieved through cumulative public TCR beta family frequency.

Material: PBMCs, sequenced either directly or after in vitro stimulation (not recorded which). This sequence originates from a human donor in good health (CMV status not recorded). Some clones in this sample may be carry-over from other donors' samples.

The CDR3 DNA is TGTGCCAGCTCGGGACTAACCTACAATGAGCAGTTCTTC. Its protein is CASSGLTYNEQFF. This chain joins TRBV7-2 and TRBJ2-1; 7 bases line up with TRBD2. Germline assignment: CDR1 SGHTA and CDR2 FQGNSA. With V trimmed by 8 bases and J by 2 bases, 3 bases remained unmatched. This CDR3 comprises 13 residues.